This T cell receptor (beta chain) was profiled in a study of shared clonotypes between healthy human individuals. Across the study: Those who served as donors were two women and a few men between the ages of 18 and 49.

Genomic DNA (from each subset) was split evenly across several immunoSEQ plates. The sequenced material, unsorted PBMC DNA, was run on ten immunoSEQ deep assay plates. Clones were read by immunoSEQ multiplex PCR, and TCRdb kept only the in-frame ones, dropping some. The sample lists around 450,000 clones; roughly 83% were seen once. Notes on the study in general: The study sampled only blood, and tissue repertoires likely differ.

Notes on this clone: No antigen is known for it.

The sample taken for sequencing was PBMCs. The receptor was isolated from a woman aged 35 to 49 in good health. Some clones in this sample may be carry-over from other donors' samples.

The CDR3 DNA reads as TGTGCCAGCAAAGCTAGCGGGATTGACTACGAGCAGTACTTC. Its translation: CASKASGIDYEQYF. The J gene is TRBJ2-7, the V gene TRBV5-6, with 9 bases aligning to TRBD2. Germline trimming cut 6 bases from V and 3 bases from J; bases unmatched to any gene: 7. Germline CDR1 and CDR2: SGHDT and YYEEEE. This CDR3 spans 14 amino acids.